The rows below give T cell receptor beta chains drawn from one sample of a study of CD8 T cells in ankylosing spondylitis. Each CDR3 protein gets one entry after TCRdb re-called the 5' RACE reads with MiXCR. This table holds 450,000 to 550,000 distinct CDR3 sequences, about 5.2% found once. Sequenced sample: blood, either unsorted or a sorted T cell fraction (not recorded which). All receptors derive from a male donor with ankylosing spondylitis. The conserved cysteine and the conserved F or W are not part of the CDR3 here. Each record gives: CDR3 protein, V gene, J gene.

SVEGQGRYEQY	TRBV29-1	TRBJ2-7
ARSPRRGAIGELF	TRBV5-3	TRBJ2-2
ASSLAYQGSGNEQF	TRBV7-6	TRBJ2-1
ASARRTYGYT	TRBV2	TRBJ1-2
ASSRKTTGYGYT	TRBV6-1	TRBJ1-2
ASRGLRWTNEKLF	TRBV6-1	TRBJ1-4
ASSLGTSGSDEQF	TRBV5-1	TRBJ2-1
ASSLTSASGFSYEQY	TRBV5-1	TRBJ2-7
ASSPHLLAGAYEQY	TRBV7-6	TRBJ2-7
ASSLGPIVNTEAF	TRBV7-2	TRBJ1-1
ASSPTPGQGRSGELF	TRBV18	TRBJ2-2
ASSERRQGLEYSNQPQH	TRBV7-3	TRBJ1-5
ASSPRGGRDTGELF	TRBV11-2	TRBJ2-2
ASSQATGLLGTDTQY	TRBV4-2	TRBJ2-3
SLLAGAYEQY	TRBV20-1	TRBJ2-7
SARPRTGQETQY	TRBV20-1	TRBJ2-5
SATRDDNQPQH	TRBV20-1	TRBJ1-5
ASSFLRGTRNTGELF	TRBV27	TRBJ2-2
ASSVAGTDGETQY	TRBV9	TRBJ2-5
ASSFSWTDNNSPLH	TRBV12-3/TRBV12-4	TRBJ1-6
ASSPLVSEQF	TRBV28	TRBJ2-1
ASSFGGWSGAEQF	TRBV7-2	TRBJ2-1